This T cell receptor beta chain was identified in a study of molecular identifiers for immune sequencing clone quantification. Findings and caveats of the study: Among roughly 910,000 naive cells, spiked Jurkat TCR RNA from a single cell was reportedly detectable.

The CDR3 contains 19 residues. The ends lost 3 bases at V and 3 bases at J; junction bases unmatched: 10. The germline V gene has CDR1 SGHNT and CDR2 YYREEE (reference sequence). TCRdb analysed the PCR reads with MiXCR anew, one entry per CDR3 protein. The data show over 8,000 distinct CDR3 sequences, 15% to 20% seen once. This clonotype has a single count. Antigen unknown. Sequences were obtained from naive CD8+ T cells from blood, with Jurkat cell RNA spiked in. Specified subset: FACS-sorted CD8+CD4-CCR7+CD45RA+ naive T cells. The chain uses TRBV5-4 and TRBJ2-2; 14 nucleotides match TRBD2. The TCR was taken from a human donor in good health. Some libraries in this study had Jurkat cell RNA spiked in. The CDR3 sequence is CASSSPGLAGVWDTGELFF. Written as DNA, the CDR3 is TGTGCCAGCAGCTCCCCGGGACTAGCGGGAGTGTGGGACACCGGGGAGCTGTTTTTT.